This note documents a single T cell receptor (beta chain) sequence. Its antigen remains unknown. TCRdb reanalysed the 5' RACE reads using MiXCR and keeps one entry per CDR3 protein. The top ten clones hold 15% to 20% of a sample with 500,000 to 650,000 distinct CDR3 sequences, roughly a sixth of them seen once. The sample comes from a study of T cells after yellow fever vaccination. Findings of the study overall: Although the secondary response was weaker, it peaked faster, at day 5 versus 15. Subsequent to the booster, the majority of primary-vaccination clones reappeared (approximately 95% CD4, around 85% CD8).

After removal of 1 base from V and 5 bases from J, the junction contained 7 bases not matched to a gene. The CDR3 consists of 15 residues. Per germline, CDR1 SGHDT and CDR2 YYEEEE. The chain combines TRBV5-6 with TRBJ2-5; 8 nucleotides agree with TRBD2. The source was PBMCs, collected about 5 days after the first yellow fever vaccination. The TCR originated in a man aged 18 to 29 who received the YFV17D yellow fever vaccine. CDR3 loop: CASSLIGTSRETQYF. For the CDR3, the DNA is TGTGCCAGCAGCTTGATTGGGACTAGTAGGGAGACCCAGTACTTC.